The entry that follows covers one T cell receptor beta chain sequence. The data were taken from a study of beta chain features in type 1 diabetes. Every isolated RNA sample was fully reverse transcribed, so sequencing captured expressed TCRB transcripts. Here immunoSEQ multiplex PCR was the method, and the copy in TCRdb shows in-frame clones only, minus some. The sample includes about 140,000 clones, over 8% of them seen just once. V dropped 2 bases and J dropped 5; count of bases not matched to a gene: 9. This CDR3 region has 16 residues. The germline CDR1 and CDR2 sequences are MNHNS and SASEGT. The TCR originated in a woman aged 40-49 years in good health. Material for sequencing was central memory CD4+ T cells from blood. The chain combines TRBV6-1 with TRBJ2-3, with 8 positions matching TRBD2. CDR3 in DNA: TGTGCCAGCAGTGAAAGAGTAGGGGCGGGAGGAGATACGCAGTATTTT. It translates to CASSERVGAGGDTQYF.